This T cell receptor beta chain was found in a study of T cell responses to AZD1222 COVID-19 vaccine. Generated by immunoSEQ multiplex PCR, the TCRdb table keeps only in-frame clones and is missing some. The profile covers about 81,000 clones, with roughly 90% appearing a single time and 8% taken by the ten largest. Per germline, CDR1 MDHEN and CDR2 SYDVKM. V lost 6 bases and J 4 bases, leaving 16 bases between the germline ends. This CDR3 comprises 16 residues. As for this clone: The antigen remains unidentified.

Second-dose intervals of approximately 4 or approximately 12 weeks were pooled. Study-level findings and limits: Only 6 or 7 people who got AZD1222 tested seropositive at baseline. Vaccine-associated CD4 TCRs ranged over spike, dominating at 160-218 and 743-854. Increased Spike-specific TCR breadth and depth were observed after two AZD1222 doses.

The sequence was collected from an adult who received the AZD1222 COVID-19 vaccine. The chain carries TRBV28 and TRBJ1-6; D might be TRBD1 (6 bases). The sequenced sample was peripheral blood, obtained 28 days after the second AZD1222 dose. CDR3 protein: CASRNREGGYNSPLHF. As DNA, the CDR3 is TGTGCCAGCAGAAACAGGGAGGGGGGGTATAATTCACCCCTCCACTTT.